These 28 T cell receptor beta chains were sequenced from one sample in a study of shared clonotypes between healthy human individuals. TCRdb keeps only in-frame clones here, not all; method: immunoSEQ multiplex PCR. The sample comprises a few million clones, about nine tenths of which are singletons, and 0.3% to 0.45% rests with the top ten. Sequenced input: naive CD4+ T cells from PBMCs. Stated subset: CD45RA+ positively selected. Receptors originate from a man younger than 35 in good health. Some clones in this sample may be carry-over from other donors' samples.

This clone has a single count. A junction end diverges from the germline sequence, so it may reflect a read error. This sample includes further DNA sequences coding for the same CDR3. The rearrangement joins TRBV18 to TRBJ1-1; D is uncertain. The CDR3 has 13 amino acids. Germline V gene sequence: CDR1 KGHSH, CDR2 LQKENI. Here the CDR3 reads CASSPQRNTEAFF. The DNA of the CDR3 is TGTGCCAGCTCGCCACAACGAAACACTGAAGCTTTCTTT.

This rearrangement joins TRBV7-2 to TRBJ2-2; the D is unclear. Germline V gives CDR1 SGHTA, CDR2 FQGNSA. The CDR3 loop spans 12 amino acids. Trimming stripped 4 bases from V and 6 bases from J, with 6 bases between. The CDR3 loop reads CASSSPPGELFF. The CDR3 DNA follows: TGTGCCAGCAGCTCCCCCCCCGGGGAGCTGTTTTTT.

The gene calls are TRBV30 and TRBJ2-3, with 8 bases lining up with TRBD2. The CDR3 contains 18 residues. V trimming: 5 bases; J trimming: 2 bases; junction bases outside the gene matches: 18. CDR1 GTSNPN and CDR2 SVGIG come from the germline V gene (reference sequence). DNA of the CDR3: TGTGCCTGGGAAGCTTTAGCGGGGAACCTCCATTACACAGATACGCAGTATTTT. Its translation is CAWEALAGNLHYTDTQYF.

J is TRBJ2-7 and V is TRBV5-1, with 14 bases fitting TRBD2. V shed 0 bases, J shed 1 base, and the junction held 3 bases outside the gene matches. The CDR3 runs 17 residues. CDR1 and CDR2 (germline): SGHRS, YFSETQ. CDR3 region: CASSLGGLAGGSYEQYF. The CDR3 DNA reads as TGCGCCAGCAGCTTGGGAGGACTAGCGGGAGGTTCCTACGAGCAGTACTTC.

The CDR3 is CASSPTGEGEQYF. Here the CDR3 DNA reads TGTGCCAGCAGTCCCACAGGGGAGGGCGAGCAGTACTTC. The chain recombines TRBV28 with TRBJ2-7; either TRBD1 or TRBD2 may fit D (7 bases each). Germline V gives CDR1 MDHEN, CDR2 SYDVKM. Trimming pared 5 bases from V and 6 bases from J, leaving 14 bases between. The CDR3 runs 13 residues.

About this clone: The sample holds other DNA sequences that translate to the same CDR3. The chain has TRBV18 and TRBJ1-4; D may be TRBD1 (6 bases). Germline values: CDR1 KGHSH, CDR2 LQKENI. The CDR3 length is 13 residues. V lost 0 bases and J lost 8, with 7 bases in between. The CDR3 bases are TGTGCCAGCTCACCACCGCAGGGGGAAAAACTGTTTTTT. Translating it yields CASSPPQGEKLFF.

The V and J genes are TRBV5-4 and TRBJ2-6, with D possibly TRBD1 on 6 matching bases. Trimming took 4 bases from V and 0 from J, leaving 8 bases between them. The CDR3 sequence is 15 residues long. CDR1 is SGHNT, CDR2 YYREEE, per germline (reference sequence). This chain's CDR3 is CASSPGDSGANVLTF. CDR3 DNA sequence: TGTGCCAGCAGCCCAGGGGACTCTGGGGCCAACGTCCTGACTTTC.

The table lists this clone with a count of one. V gene TRBV2 combines with J gene TRBJ1-5, with 10 bases aligning to TRBD1. Germline V gives CDR1 SNHLY, CDR2 FYNNEI. The CDR3 totals 16 residues. The J segment lost 3 bases and the V segment lost 4 bases, leaving 6 bases of the junction unmatched. The CDR3 bases are TGTGCCAGCAGTGGGGGGGGACAGGGGAACAATCAGCCCCAGCATTTT. Protein: CASSGGGQGNNQPQHF.

CDR3 DNA sequence: TGTGCCACTAACAGACAGGGTCTACACTACACCTTC. Encoded protein: CATNRQGLHYTF. V is TRBV2 and J is TRBJ1-2; 7 nucleotides line up with TRBD1. This CDR3 has 12 residues. Losses at the gene ends were 10 bases for V and 10 bases for J; bases not matched to a gene: 12. CDR1 SNHLY and CDR2 FYNNEI come from the germline V gene.

This chain joins TRBV10-3 and TRBJ1-1; D is undetermined. Germline V lookup: CDR1 ENHRY, CDR2 SYGVKD. V lost 10 bases and J 0 bases, leaving 12 bases between the germline ends. CDR3 length equals 13 residues. CDR3 nucleotide sequence: TGTGCCACCACGGGAGGCTTGAACACTGAAGCTTTCTTT. This encodes CATTGGLNTEAFF.

The V gene is TRBV18, the J gene TRBJ2-5; unclear D gene. V was shortened by 5 bases and J by 4 bases, with 17 bases between the two germline ends. The CDR3 length is 15 residues. Germline assignment: CDR1 KGHSH and CDR2 LQKENI. Here the CDR3 DNA reads TGTGCCAGCTCATCACTACCCCTAGTGCCAGAGACCCAGTACTTC. As protein: CASSSLPLVPETQYF.

This clone showed up just once. This chain connects TRBV27 to TRBJ1-1; 7 nucleotides line up with TRBD1. From germline, CDR1 is MNHEY and CDR2 SMNVEV (reference sequence). The CDR3 extends over 18 amino acids. With V trimmed by 3 bases and J by 0 bases, 13 bases remained unmatched. For the CDR3, the DNA is TGTGCCAGCAGTTTCCTCCCCCCGGGACAGATCTTGAACACTGAAGCTTTCTTT. Protein sequence: CASSFLPPGQILNTEAFF.

The chain links TRBV10-1 to TRBJ1-5, with 12 bases aligning to TRBD1. The CDR3 consists of 14 residues. Germline-derived CDR1 and CDR2 are WNHNN and SYGVQD (reference sequence). The junction had 2 bases not matched to a gene; V was cut back by 4 bases and J by 7 bases. CDR3 DNA: TGCGCCAGCAGTGCCGGGACAGGGGGCCAGCCCCAGCATTTT. Protein sequence: CASSAGTGGQPQHF.

This chain connects TRBV5-1 to TRBJ2-3; 9 positions agree with TRBD2. The germline V gene encodes CDR1 SGHRS and CDR2 YFSETQ. The J segment lost 0 bases and the V segment lost 2 bases, leaving 10 bases of the junction unmatched. The CDR3 totals 18 residues. CDR3 loop: CASSLSLAGTLSTDTQYF. The CDR3 DNA follows: TGCGCCAGCAGCTTAAGCCTAGCGGGGACCCTTAGCACAGATACGCAGTATTTT.

The J gene is TRBJ2-7, the V gene TRBV2, with 8 bases fitting TRBD1. The germline CDR1 and CDR2 sequences are SNHLY and FYNNEI. The CDR3 spans 13 residues. V was clipped by 6 bases and J by 6 bases; unmatched bases: 7. This chain's CDR3 is CASRDRALSEQYF. Written as DNA, the CDR3 is TGTGCCAGCAGGGACAGGGCTTTATCCGAGCAGTACTTC.

This clone occurred once. The chain uses TRBV14 and TRBJ2-1; TRBD1 or TRBD2 may be the D gene (6 bases each). The germline V and J ends were trimmed by 1 base and 9 bases, with 19 bases remaining between them. CDR1 and CDR2 from the germline V gene are SGHDN and FVKESK. The CDR3 is 16 residues long. The CDR3 loop reads CASSQGRGTIRSEQFF. CDR3 in DNA: TGTGCCAGCAGCCAAGGCCGCGGGACAATTCGCTCTGAGCAGTTCTTC.

The rearrangement links TRBV27 to TRBJ1-1; D ambiguous. The V end was cut by 2 bases, the J end by 3 bases, with 13 bases between. The CDR3 covers 15 residues. Germline V gene sequence: CDR1 MNHEY, CDR2 SMNVEV (reference sequence). CDR3 sequence: CASSLLGVGYTEAFF. The CDR3 region has the DNA TGTGCCAGCAGTTTACTTGGGGTCGGGTACACTGAAGCTTTCTTT.

About this clone: This CDR3 is also generated by other DNA sequences in the sample. The chain uses TRBV2 and TRBJ2-1, with 7 bases fitting TRBD2. The CDR3 length is 13 residues. Trimming removed 7 bases from V and 1 base from J; junction bases left unmatched: 1. Germline loops: CDR1 SNHLY, CDR2 FYNNEI. The CDR3 region has the DNA TGTGCCAGCACTAGCGGTTCCTACAATGAGCAGTTCTTC. It codes for CASTSGSYNEQFF.

This chain joins TRBV5-1 and TRBJ1-2; TRBD1 matches 9 bases. V dropped 5 bases and J dropped 10; count of bases not matched to a gene: 9. In germline, CDR1 is SGHRS, CDR2 YFSETQ. CDR3 length: 13 amino acids. In DNA form, the CDR3 reads TGCGCCAGCAGTGAGGGACAGGGAACGTTCTACACCTTC. Its protein is CASSEGQGTFYTF. Combining the CDR3 with reference TRBV5-1 and TRBJ1-2 gives the whole variable domain KAGVTQTPRYLIKTRGQQVTLSCSPISGHRSVSWYQQTPGQGLQFLFEYFSETQRNKGNFPGRFSGRQFSNSRSEMNVSTLELGDSALYLCASSEGQGTFYTFGSGTRLTVV.

This chain connects TRBV10-3 to TRBJ1-2, with D tentatively TRBD1 (6 bases). V lost 10 bases and J 8 bases, leaving 17 bases between the germline ends. Germline V gene sequence: CDR1 ENHRY, CDR2 SYGVKD. There are 12 residues in the CDR3. CDR3 sequence: CATAGVEGGYTF. In DNA form, the CDR3 reads TGTGCCACGGCAGGGGTAGAAGGCGGCTACACCTTC.

The rearrangement links TRBV18 to TRBJ2-7; D is ambiguous. The CDR3 has 14 residues. The germline V gene has CDR1 KGHSH and CDR2 LQKENI. Between the trimmed V and J ends, which lost 4 bases and 0 bases, there was a span of 10 bases. CDR3: CASSQPGRSYEQYF. The CDR3 DNA is TGTGCCAGCTCACAACCGGGCCGCTCCTACGAGCAGTACTTC. The complete variable domain, with remaining parts taken from reference TRBV18 and TRBJ2-7, reads NAGVMQNPRHLVRRRGQEARLRCSPMKGHSHVYWYRQLPEEGLKFMVYLQKENIIDESGMPKERFSAEFPKEGPSILRIQQVVRGDSAAYFCASSQPGRSYEQYFGPGTRLTVT.

This clone was counted once. The chain carries TRBV5-1 and TRBJ1-5; D possibly corresponds to TRBD1 (5 bases). CDR3 length: 15 amino acids. V lost 4 bases to trimming and J lost 0 bases, with 11 bases between them. The germline gives CDR1 SGHRS, CDR2 YFSETQ. In nucleotides, the CDR3 is TGCGCCAGCAGCGAATCAACAGGTAGCAATCAGCCCCAGCATTTT. Amino acids: CASSESTGSNQPQHF.

The rearrangement links TRBV6-6 to TRBJ2-5, with D perhaps matching TRBD2 (7 bases). Germline V gene lookup returns CDR1 MNHNY and CDR2 SVGAGI (reference sequence). Trimming removed 2 bases from V and 1 base from J, with 8 bases in between. The CDR3 loop spans 14 amino acids. The CDR3 protein is CASSYGGAQETQYF. CDR3 DNA sequence: TGTGCCAGCAGTTACGGGGGGGCCCAAGAGACCCAGTACTTC.

The DNA of the CDR3 is TGTGCCAGCAGGGGGGACGGGGGATTGAACACTGAAGCTTTCTTT. Protein product: CASRGDGGLNTEAFF. V and J are TRBV5-6 and TRBJ1-1; TRBD1 might be the D (5 bases). The CDR3 contains 15 residues. Germline V CDR1 and CDR2: SGHDT, YYEEEE. The V end lost 5 bases, the J end lost 0 bases, and 14 bases lay between the germline ends.

This clone was observed a single time. CDR3 amino acids: CASSDSGTNYNEQFF. CDR3 nucleotide sequence: TGTGCCAGCAGCGATAGCGGGACGAACTACAATGAGCAGTTCTTC. The rearrangement uses TRBV9 and TRBJ2-1; TRBD2 matches 8 bases. The CDR3 length is 15 residues. Looked up from germline, CDR1 is SGDLS and CDR2 is YYNGEE. V was pared by 3 bases and J by 3 bases, with 5 bases of the junction left unmatched.

The V call is TRBV4-1, the J call TRBJ1-6; D is possibly TRBD1 (5 bases). Trimming pared 4 bases from V and 9 bases from J, leaving 19 bases between. The CDR3 covers 16 residues. Germline CDR1 and CDR2: MGHRA and YSYEKL. Here the CDR3 DNA reads TGCGCCAGCAGCCCAGACGAGACAGTGGGCCCTTCACCCCTCCACTTT. Amino acids: CASSPDETVGPSPLHF.

V usage is TRBV5-6 and J usage is TRBJ2-7; no clear D gene. This CDR3 has 16 residues. Germline V gene data show CDR1 as SGHDT and CDR2 as YYEEEE. V was trimmed by 4 bases and J by 0 bases, leaving 17 bases between them. CDR3 DNA sequence: TGTGCCAGCAGCAGCTTTAGGCTAGGTTCCTCCTACGAGCAGTACTTC. As protein: CASSSFRLGSSYEQYF.

The chain employs TRBV6-4 and TRBJ2-2; the D gene is possibly TRBD1 (6 bases). Germline-derived CDR1 and CDR2 are MRHNA and SNTAGT. Trimming cost V 6 bases and J 2 bases, with 10 bases left between them. The CDR3 loop spans 14 amino acids. CDR3 sequence reads: CASRGQYNTGELFF. CDR3 DNA sequence: TGTGCCAGCAGAGGACAGTATAACACCGGGGAGCTGTTTTTT.